This TCR beta chain is drawn from a study of shared clonotypes between healthy human individuals. The study's findings and limits: A reduction in generation probabilities was seen for non-shared clonotypes relative to those shared by all four donors.

CD45RO-negative, CCR7-positively selected cells formed the naive CD8 fraction, excluding terminally differentiated effector memory CD45RA+ cells. The CDR3 has 13 residues. Germline V CDR1 and CDR2: SEHNR, FQNEAQ (reference sequence). The J segment lost 6 bases and the V segment lost 7 bases, leaving 4 bases of the junction unmatched. A remark on this clone: Antigen specificity is unknown. This CDR3 is also generated by other DNA sequences in the sample.

Sequencing was performed with immunoSEQ multiplex PCR; in TCRdb, only in-frame clones are kept and a portion is missing. This sample yields roughly 550,000 clones, of which around 95% are seen a single time; about 0.11% belongs to the top ten. Sequencing was performed on naive CD8+ T cells sorted from blood. The V and J genes are TRBV7-9 and TRBJ2-2, with 8 bases that match TRBD2. This receptor was taken from a woman in her 30s in good health. CDR3 DNA: TGTGCCAGCAACCCGGGAGGGGCCGGGGAGCTGTTTTTT. Translated: CASNPGGAGELFF.